One sample yielded the 21 T cell receptor beta chains listed below, sequenced in a study of blood T cell repertoires in COVID-19. Libraries were prepared by immunoSEQ multiplex PCR; TCRdb keeps only in-frame clonotypes and omits some of them. The sample shows roughly 150,000 clones, more than 85% of them seen only once. Sequences were obtained from peripheral blood. The source is a woman aged 55 to 70 with COVID-19, enrolled during active disease.

J is TRBJ2-3 and V is TRBV5-1; TRBD2 aligns across 7 bases. V lost 4 bases and J lost 0; bases outside the gene matches: 17. The CDR3 consists of 19 residues. CDR1 and CDR2 from the germline V gene are SGHRS and YFSETQ. CDR3 nucleotides: TGCGCCAGCAGCCAAAGCCCACCGGGGGGTCCGAGGAGCACAGATACGCAGTATTTT. It yields the protein CASSQSPPGGPRSTDTQYF.

J is TRBJ2-7 and V is TRBV2, with TRBD2 as a possible D gene (5 bases). In germline, CDR1 is SNHLY, CDR2 FYNNEI. The CDR3 spans 12 residues. V was trimmed by 7 bases and J by 5 bases, leaving 12 bases between them. This CDR3 is CASKRLMDEQYF. The CDR3 coding sequence is TGTGCCAGCAAGCGGCTAATGGACGAGCAGTACTTC. Full variable domain (remainder filled in from reference TRBV2 and TRBJ2-7): EPEVTQTPSHQVTQMGQEVILRCVPISNHLYFYWYRQILGQKVEFLVSFYNNEISEKSEIFDDQFSVERPDGSNFTLKIRSTKLEDSAMYFCASKRLMDEQYFGPGTRLTVT.

The J gene is TRBJ2-5, the V gene TRBV3-1 (or the pseudogene TRBV3-2); 7 nucleotides match TRBD1. V lost 9 bases, J lost 2 bases, and 6 bases stayed unmatched. Germline CDR1 reads LGHDT; CDR2 reads YNNKEL (reference sequence). The length of the CDR3 is 13 residues. CDR3 sequence: CASGVRGQETQYF. In DNA, the CDR3 is TGTGCCAGTGGGGTCAGGGGGCAAGAGACCCAGTACTTC.

The V call is TRBV12-3 or TRBV12-4, the J call TRBJ2-4, with unresolved D. CDR3 length: 12 amino acids. Deletions cut 5 bases from V and 11 bases from J, with 13 bases between. The CDR3 protein is CASSPEAALQYF. The CDR3 nucleotides read TGTGCCAGCAGTCCTGAGGCGGCCCTTCAGTACTTC.

The CDR3 DNA sequence: TGTGCCAGTAGATCGGGACAGGGAGGGAGGGGCACTGAAGCTTTCTTT. Translation gives CASRSGQGGRGTEAFF. The V call is TRBV19, the J call TRBJ1-1; 9 bases are a match to TRBD1. V shed 6 bases and J 4 bases; nucleotides not matched to a gene: 12. This CDR3 is built from 16 residues. Germline CDR1 LNHDA, CDR2 SQIVND (reference sequence).

The gene calls are TRBV6-2 or TRBV6-3 and TRBJ2-5; 15 nucleotides line up with TRBD2. Losses at the gene ends were 5 bases for V and 2 bases for J; bases not matched to a gene: 9. The germline CDR1 and CDR2 sequences are MNHEY and SVGEGT. The CDR3 loop spans 18 amino acids. CDR3 region: CASSTGLAGGSRQETQYF. The DNA for the CDR3 is TGTGCCAGCAGTACAGGACTAGCGGGGGGGAGCAGGCAAGAGACCCAGTACTTC.

This chain links TRBV7-2 with TRBJ1-6; D ambiguous. CDR1 SGHTA and CDR2 FQGNSA come from the germline V gene. The length of the CDR3 is 14 residues. Trimming pared 1 base from V and 6 bases from J, leaving 7 bases between. CDR3 in amino acids: CASSLDTVNSPLHF. CDR3 nucleotide sequence: TGTGCCAGCAGCTTAGATACGGTTAATTCACCCCTCCACTTT.

V and J are TRBV25-1 and TRBJ1-4; 7 bases match TRBD1. In germline, CDR1 is MGHDK, CDR2 SYGVNS. The CDR3 consists of 18 residues. The trim removed 3 bases at V and 6 bases at J, leaving 16 bases unmatched. The CDR3 loop is CASSDIYRTRGRHEKLFF. CDR3 nucleotides: TGTGCCAGCAGTGATATATATAGAACTAGGGGGCGCCATGAAAAACTGTTTTTT.

This chain connects TRBV27 to TRBJ1-4, with 8 bases lining up with TRBD1. J lost 6 bases, V lost 3 bases, and 6 bases had no gene match. CDR3 length: 15 residues. Germline CDR1 is MNHEY and CDR2 is SMNVEV (reference sequence). The CDR3 coding sequence is TGTGCCAGCAGTTTCAGTCAGGGGGCGCATGAAAAACTGTTTTTT. As protein: CASSFSQGAHEKLFF.

The rearrangement uses TRBV27 and TRBJ1-1; TRBD1 might be the D (5 bases). V was trimmed by 6 bases and J by 4 bases, leaving 15 bases between them. Germline CDR1 is MNHEY and CDR2 is SMNVEV (reference sequence). The CDR3 consists of 14 residues. The CDR3 DNA follows: TGTGCCAGCAGGTTTAGGGGCTGGAGCACTGAAGCTTTCTTT. Its translation: CASRFRGWSTEAFF.

The chain has TRBV7-9 and TRBJ2-1, with D unclear. Trimming shortened V by 6 bases and J by 0 bases, and 12 bases separated the two germline ends. CDR1 SEHNR and CDR2 FQNEAQ come from the germline V gene (reference sequence). CDR3 length: 15 residues. DNA of the CDR3: TGTGCCAGCAGGCCTAGGTCCGACTCCTACAATGAGCAGTTCTTC. This gives the protein CASRPRSDSYNEQFF.

The V gene is TRBV19, the J gene TRBJ1-3; D remains ambiguous. CDR1 is LNHDA, CDR2 SQIVND, per germline (reference sequence). This CDR3 has 15 residues. The ends were cut back, 3 bases at V and 1 base at J, with 10 bases in the middle. CDR3 in DNA: TGTGCCAGTAGTATTTACGCGCATTCTGGAAACACCATATATTTT. It encodes CASSIYAHSGNTIYF.

Of note for this clone: The junction does not match germline at one end; this may be a read error. The chain is built from TRBV5-4 and TRBJ2-3; the match to TRBD2 covers 8 bases. Germline V gene lookup returns CDR1 SGHNT and CDR2 YYREEE (reference sequence). The CDR3 consists of 12 residues. CDR3 nucleotide sequence: TGTGCCAGCAGCTCGGGGGGTAGCGGGGTTAATTTT. Its translation: CASSSGGSGVNF.

The genes are TRBV12-3 or TRBV12-4 and TRBJ1-4; TRBD1 might be the D (5 bases). This CDR3 is 13 amino acids long. Trimming stripped 2 bases from V and 8 bases from J, with 9 bases between. The CDR3 nucleotides read TGTGCCAGCAGTTTAAGGGGAGGAGAAAAACTGTTTTTT. It specifies CASSLRGGEKLFF.

J is TRBJ1-6 and V is TRBV7-9; no clear D gene. Germline CDR1 reads SEHNR; CDR2 reads FQNEAQ (reference sequence). This CDR3 is 15 amino acids long. V gave up 2 bases and J gave up 5 bases, with 10 bases separating them. CDR3 protein: CASSLKPGDNSPLHF. CDR3 bases: TGTGCCAGCAGCTTAAAACCCGGGGATAATTCACCCCTCCACTTT.

The rearrangement uses TRBV7-2 and TRBJ2-1; no definite D call. Germline values: CDR1 SGHTA, CDR2 FQGNSA. Trimming removed 1 base from V and 0 bases from J, with 10 bases in between. This CDR3 comprises 16 residues. The CDR3 nucleotides read TGTGCCAGCAGCTTAGTATCCTCCAGCTCCTACAATGAGCAGTTCTTC. It translates to CASSLVSSSSYNEQFF.

The rearrangement joins TRBV5-1 to TRBJ1-2, with D possibly being TRBD1 (6 bases). CDR3 size: 19 residues. The germline CDR1 and CDR2 sequences are SGHRS and YFSETQ. Trimming cost V 0 bases and J 2 bases, with 23 bases left between them. The DNA of the CDR3 is TGCGCCAGCAGCTTGGGAGGATCAACAGGGTCCCTAAGGAACTATGGCTACACCTTC. It translates to CASSLGGSTGSLRNYGYTF.

The chain employs TRBV5-1 and TRBJ1-1, with D perhaps TRBD1 (5 bases). Trimming shortened V by 0 bases and J by 1 base, and 7 bases separated the two germline ends. The CDR3 extends over 14 amino acids. Germline V gives CDR1 SGHRS, CDR2 YFSETQ. For the CDR3, the DNA is TGCGCCAGCAGCTTGGCCGGACAGAACACTGAAGCTTTCTTT. Residues: CASSLAGQNTEAFF.

The chain couples TRBV10-2 to TRBJ2-1, with TRBD2 matching 9 bases. V lost 6 bases and J lost 8; bases outside the gene matches: 8. Germline CDR1 and CDR2: WSHSY and SAAADI. The CDR3 sequence is 14 residues long. CDR3 region: CASRRGGGAHEQFF. The CDR3 region has the DNA TGCGCCAGCAGGCGGGGCGGGGGGGCCCATGAGCAGTTCTTC.

This CDR3 reads CASSLGQLAGGETQYF. Here the CDR3 DNA reads TGCGCCAGCAGCTTGGGCCAACTAGCGGGGGGTGAGACCCAGTACTTC. This chain joins TRBV5-1 and TRBJ2-5, with TRBD2 matching over 12 bases. This CDR3 is built from 16 residues. Per the germline V gene, CDR1 is SGHRS and CDR2 is YFSETQ. The V and J ends lost 0 bases and 5 bases, in that order; junction bases with no gene match: 5.

The CDR3 reads CASSPRTGNVGNTIYF. Here the CDR3 DNA reads TGTGCCAGTAGTCCCCGGACAGGGAACGTTGGAAACACCATATATTTT. J is TRBJ1-3 and V is TRBV19; 8 bases are shared with TRBD1. Per germline, CDR1 LNHDA and CDR2 SQIVND (reference sequence). CDR3 length equals 16 residues. With V trimmed by 5 bases and J by 3 bases, 9 bases remained unmatched.